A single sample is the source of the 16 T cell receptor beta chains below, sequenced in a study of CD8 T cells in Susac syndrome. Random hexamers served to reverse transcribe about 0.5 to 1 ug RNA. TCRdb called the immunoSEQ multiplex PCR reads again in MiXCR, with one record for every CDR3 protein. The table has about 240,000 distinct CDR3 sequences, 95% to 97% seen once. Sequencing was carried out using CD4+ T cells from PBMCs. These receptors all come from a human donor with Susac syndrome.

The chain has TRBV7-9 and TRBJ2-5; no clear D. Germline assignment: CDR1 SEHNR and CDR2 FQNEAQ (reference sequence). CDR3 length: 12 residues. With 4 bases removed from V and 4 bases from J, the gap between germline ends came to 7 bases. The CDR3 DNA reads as TGTGCCAGCAGCTCCCAGCCAGAGACCCAGTACTTC. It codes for CASSSQPETQYF.

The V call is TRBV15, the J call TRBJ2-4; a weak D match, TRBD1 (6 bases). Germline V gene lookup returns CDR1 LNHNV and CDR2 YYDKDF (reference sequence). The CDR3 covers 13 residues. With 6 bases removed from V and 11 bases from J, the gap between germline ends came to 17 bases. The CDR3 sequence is CATSSAPPGVQYF. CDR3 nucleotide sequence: TGTGCCACCAGTTCAGCCCCGCCAGGGGTTCAGTACTTC.

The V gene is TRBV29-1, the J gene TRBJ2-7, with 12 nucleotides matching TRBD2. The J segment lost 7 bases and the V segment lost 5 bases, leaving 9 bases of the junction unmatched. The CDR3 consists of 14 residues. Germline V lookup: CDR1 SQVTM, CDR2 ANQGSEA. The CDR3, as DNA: TGCAGCGTTATAACTAGCGGGAGGCCTGGGGAGCAGTACTTC. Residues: CSVITSGRPGEQYF.

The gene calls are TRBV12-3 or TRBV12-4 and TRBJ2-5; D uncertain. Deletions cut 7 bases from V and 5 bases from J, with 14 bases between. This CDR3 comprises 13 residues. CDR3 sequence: CASIYDRDETQYF. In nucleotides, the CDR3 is TGTGCCAGCATATACGACCGAGACGAGACCCAGTACTTC.

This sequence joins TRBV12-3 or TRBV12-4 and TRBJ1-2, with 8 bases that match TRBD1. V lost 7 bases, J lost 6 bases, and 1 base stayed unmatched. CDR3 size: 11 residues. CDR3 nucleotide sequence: TGTGCCAGCAAGGACAGGGATGGCTACACCTTC. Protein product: CASKDRDGYTF.

CDR3 DNA: TGTGCCTGGAGTCTCTTCGGGACAGGTAGCACTGAAGCTTTCTTT. Translated, it gives CAWSLFGTGSTEAFF. J is TRBJ1-1 and V is TRBV30, with 8 bases fitting TRBD1. J gave up 4 bases and V 2 bases, and 9 bases lay outside the gene matches. The CDR3 contains 15 residues. CDR1 and CDR2 from the germline V gene are GTSNPN and SVGIG (reference sequence).

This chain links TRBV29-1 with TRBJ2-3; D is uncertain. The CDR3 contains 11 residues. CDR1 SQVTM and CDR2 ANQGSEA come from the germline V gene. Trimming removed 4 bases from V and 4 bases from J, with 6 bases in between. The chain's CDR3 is CSVGVADTQYF. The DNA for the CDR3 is TGCAGCGTTGGCGTGGCAGATACGCAGTATTTT.

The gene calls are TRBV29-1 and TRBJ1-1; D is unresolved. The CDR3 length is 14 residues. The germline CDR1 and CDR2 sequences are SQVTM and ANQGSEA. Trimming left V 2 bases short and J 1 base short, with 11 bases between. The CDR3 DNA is TGCAGCGTTGAACCAAATCGGGGGAACACTGAAGCTTTCTTT. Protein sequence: CSVEPNRGNTEAFF.

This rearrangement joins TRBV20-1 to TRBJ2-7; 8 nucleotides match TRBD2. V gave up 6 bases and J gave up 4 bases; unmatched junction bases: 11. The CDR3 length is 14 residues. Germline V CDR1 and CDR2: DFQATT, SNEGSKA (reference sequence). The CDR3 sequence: CSAPVTGGRYEQYF. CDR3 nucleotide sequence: TGCAGTGCCCCCGTGACGGGAGGGAGGTACGAGCAGTACTTC.

The CDR3 sequence is CASRIPERVYGYTF. In nucleotides, the CDR3 is TGTGCCAGCAGGATCCCCGAGCGGGTTTATGGCTACACCTTC. The genes are TRBV7-9 and TRBJ1-2; D is undetermined. Germline V gene sequence: CDR1 SEHNR, CDR2 FQNEAQ (reference sequence). There are 14 residues in the CDR3. Trimming cost V 6 bases and J 5 bases, with 16 bases left between them.

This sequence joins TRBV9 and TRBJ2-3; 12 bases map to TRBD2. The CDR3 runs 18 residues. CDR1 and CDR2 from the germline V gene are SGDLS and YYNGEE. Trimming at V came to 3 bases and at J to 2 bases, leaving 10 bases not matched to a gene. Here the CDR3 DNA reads TGTGCCAGCAGCGCCTTCGGGACTAGCGGGCGATACACAGATACGCAGTATTTT. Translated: CASSAFGTSGRYTDTQYF.

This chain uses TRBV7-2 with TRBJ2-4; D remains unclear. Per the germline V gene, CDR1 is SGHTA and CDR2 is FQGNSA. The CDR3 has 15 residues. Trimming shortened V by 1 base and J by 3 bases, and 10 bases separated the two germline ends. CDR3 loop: CASSLVTVGKNIQYF. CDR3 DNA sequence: TGTGCCAGCAGCTTAGTAACGGTTGGCAAAAACATTCAGTACTTC.

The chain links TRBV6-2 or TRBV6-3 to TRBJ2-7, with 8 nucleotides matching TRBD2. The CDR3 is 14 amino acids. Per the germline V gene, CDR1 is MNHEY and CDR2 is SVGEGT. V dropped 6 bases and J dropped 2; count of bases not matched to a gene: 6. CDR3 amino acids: CASSPGTRPYEQYF. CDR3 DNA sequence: TGTGCCAGCAGCCCCGGGACTAGACCCTACGAGCAGTACTTC.

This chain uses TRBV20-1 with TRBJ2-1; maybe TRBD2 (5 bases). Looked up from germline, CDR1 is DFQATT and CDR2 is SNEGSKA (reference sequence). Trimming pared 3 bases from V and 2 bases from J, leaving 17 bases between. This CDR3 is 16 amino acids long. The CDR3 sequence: CSARRVEGETYNEQFF. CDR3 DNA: TGCAGTGCTAGGAGGGTTGAGGGAGAAACCTACAATGAGCAGTTCTTC.

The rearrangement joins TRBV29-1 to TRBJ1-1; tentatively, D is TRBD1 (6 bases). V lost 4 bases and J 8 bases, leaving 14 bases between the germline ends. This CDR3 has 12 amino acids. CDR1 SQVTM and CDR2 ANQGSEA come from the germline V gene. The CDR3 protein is CSVGRRGTEAFF. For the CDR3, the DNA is TGCAGCGTTGGACGTCGGGGGACAGAAGCTTTCTTT.

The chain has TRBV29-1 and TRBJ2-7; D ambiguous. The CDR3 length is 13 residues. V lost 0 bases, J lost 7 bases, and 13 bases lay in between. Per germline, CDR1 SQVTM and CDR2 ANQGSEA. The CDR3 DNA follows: TGCAGCGTTGAAGATGGGGTAGCAAGTGAGCAGTACTTC. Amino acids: CSVEDGVASEQYF.